This is a list of T cell receptor beta chains from one sample in a study of siplizumab effects on memory and regulatory T cells. The protocol was immunoSEQ multiplex PCR, while the TCRdb copy is restricted to in-frame clones and leaves out a portion. This sample has roughly 100,000 clones; roughly 91% occur once, and the top ten carry about 0.32%. The sequenced material came from CD4+ T cells sorted from blood. All receptors derive from a human donor in good health. Both conserved end residues are part of each CDR3. D genes are given only for firm matches. Only part of the rows carry a size: once, few, many, or a class if the clone is expanded.

J gene: TRBJ1-4; V gene: TRBV25-1; D gene: NA; clone size: NA; CDR3 length: 11; CDR3 DNA: TGTGCCAGCAGCGGGGGGGCTCAACTGTTTTTT; CDR3 protein: CASSGGAQLFF
J gene: TRBJ2-6; V gene: TRBV5-1; D gene: NA; clone size: NA; CDR3 length: 15; CDR3 DNA: TGCGCCAGCAAGGCGGAAAACTCTGGGGCCAACGTCCTGACTTTC; CDR3 protein: CASKAENSGANVLTF
J gene: TRBJ2-1; V gene: TRBV19; D gene: NA; clone size: NA; CDR3 length: 15; CDR3 DNA: TGTGCCAGTAGTAAGGGGGGGGCAACCTACAATGAGCAGTTCTTC; CDR3 protein: CASSKGGATYNEQFF
J gene: TRBJ1-1; V gene: TRBV6-6; D gene: NA; clone size: NA; CDR3 length: 14; CDR3 DNA: TGTGCCAGCACCGTGGGGGCAGAGCACACTGAAGCTTTCTTT; CDR3 protein: CASTVGAEHTEAFF
J gene: TRBJ2-7; V gene: TRBV29-1; D gene: NA; clone size: NA; CDR3 length: 12; CDR3 DNA: TGCAGCGTTGGACACCTCACCTACGAGCAGTACTTC; CDR3 protein: CSVGHLTYEQYF
J gene: TRBJ2-5; V gene: TRBV12-2; D gene: NA; clone size: once; CDR3 length: 17; CDR3 DNA: TGTGCAAGTCGCTTTAAGCGGGCACCTAGTGCACAGGAGACCCAGTACTTC; CDR3 protein: CASRFKRAPSAQETQYF
J gene: TRBJ2-5; V gene: TRBV6-5; D gene: TRBD2; clone size: NA; CDR3 length: 16; CDR3 DNA: TGTGCCAGCAGTTCCCGCGGCGGGGGGTACCAAGAGACCCAGTACTTC; CDR3 protein: CASSSRGGGYQETQYF
J gene: TRBJ2-7; V gene: TRBV5-1; D gene: NA; clone size: once; CDR3 length: 14; CDR3 DNA: TGCGCCAGCAGCTTGGATGGAGGGGCGGGCGAGCAGTACTTC; CDR3 protein: CASSLDGGAGEQYF
J gene: TRBJ2-3; V gene: TRBV5-1; D gene: TRBD2; clone size: NA; CDR3 length: 20; CDR3 DNA: TGCGCCAGCAGCTTGGAAGCGGGAGGCCCCCGCCCTCGGGGCACAGATACGCAGTATTTT; CDR3 protein: CASSLEAGGPRPRGTDTQYF
J gene: TRBJ2-2; V gene: TRBV5-1; D gene: NA; clone size: NA; CDR3 length: 14; CDR3 DNA: TGCGCCAGCAGCTTGGGTGTTGAGGCCGGGGAGCTGTTTTTT; CDR3 protein: CASSLGVEAGELFF
J gene: TRBJ2-1; V gene: TRBV18; D gene: TRBD2; clone size: once; CDR3 length: 16; CDR3 DNA: TGTGCCAGCTCACCACAACCTAGCGGGGGAGAGGATGAGCAGTTCTTC; CDR3 protein: CASSPQPSGGEDEQFF
J gene: TRBJ2-3; V gene: TRBV19; D gene: NA; clone size: NA; CDR3 length: 13; CDR3 DNA: TGTGCCAGTAGCCTACTAGGGGGAGATACGCAGTATTTT; CDR3 protein: CASSLLGGDTQYF
J gene: TRBJ2-3; V gene: TRBV5-4; D gene: NA; clone size: NA; CDR3 length: 15; CDR3 DNA: TGTGCCAGCAGCCCCACGGGGGTACGCGCAGATACGCAGTATTTT; CDR3 protein: CASSPTGVRADTQYF
J gene: TRBJ2-7; V gene: TRBV30; D gene: TRBD1; clone size: NA; CDR3 length: 15; CDR3 DNA: TGTGCCTGGATGTTCCCCCGGCGACAGGGACAAGAGCAGTACTTC; CDR3 protein: CAWMFPRRQGQEQYF
J gene: TRBJ1-1; V gene: TRBV5-4; D gene: NA; clone size: NA; CDR3 length: 15; CDR3 DNA: TGTGCCAGCAGCTTGGCCTTGGGACAGAACACTGAAGCTTTCTTT; CDR3 protein: CASSLALGQNTEAFF
J gene: TRBJ2-1; V gene: TRBV7-7; D gene: TRBD1; clone size: NA; CDR3 length: 16; CDR3 DNA: TGTGCTAGCAGCCCTAGTGTAGGGACAGGGTACAATGAGCAGTTCTTC; CDR3 protein: CASSPSVGTGYNEQFF
J gene: TRBJ1-1; V gene: TRBV4-1; D gene: NA; clone size: NA; CDR3 length: 15; CDR3 DNA: TGCGCCAGCAGCCAAGAACCAATCAAGAACACTGAAGCTTTCTTT; CDR3 protein: CASSQEPIKNTEAFF
J gene: TRBJ2-3; V gene: TRBV5-1; D gene: NA; clone size: NA; CDR3 length: 12; CDR3 DNA: TGCGCCAGCATCTCTGCCACAGATACGCAGTATTTT; CDR3 protein: CASISATDTQYF
J gene: TRBJ2-5; V gene: TRBV5-1; D gene: NA; clone size: few; CDR3 length: 11; CDR3 DNA: TGCGCCAGCAGCTCTCAAGAGACCCAGTACTTC; CDR3 protein: CASSSQETQYF
J gene: TRBJ2-3; V gene: TRBV5-4; D gene: NA; clone size: NA; CDR3 length: 15; CDR3 DNA: TGTGCCAGCAGCTTGAGGCAGGGGTTTGCGGATACGCAGTATTTT; CDR3 protein: CASSLRQGFADTQYF
J gene: TRBJ1-2; V gene: TRBV5-1; D gene: NA; clone size: few; CDR3 length: 13; CDR3 DNA: TGCGCCAGCAGCTTGGTCCCAGGGAGTGGCTACACCTTC; CDR3 protein: CASSLVPGSGYTF
J gene: TRBJ2-5; V gene: TRBV30; D gene: NA; clone size: NA; CDR3 length: 15; CDR3 DNA: TGTGCCTGGACTCGCAGGGCGACGATCCAAGAGACCCAGTACTTC; CDR3 protein: CAWTRRATIQETQYF
J gene: TRBJ2-1; V gene: TRBV2; D gene: NA; clone size: NA; CDR3 length: 15; CDR3 DNA: TGTGCCAGCAGTGGGGGCGCCAGCTCCTACAATGAGCAGTTCTTC; CDR3 protein: CASSGGASSYNEQFF
J gene: TRBJ2-7; V gene: TRBV16; D gene: TRBD1; clone size: NA; CDR3 length: 14; CDR3 DNA: TGTGCCAGCAGCCAGACAGGGGAAGGGTCCGAGCAGTACTTC; CDR3 protein: CASSQTGEGSEQYF